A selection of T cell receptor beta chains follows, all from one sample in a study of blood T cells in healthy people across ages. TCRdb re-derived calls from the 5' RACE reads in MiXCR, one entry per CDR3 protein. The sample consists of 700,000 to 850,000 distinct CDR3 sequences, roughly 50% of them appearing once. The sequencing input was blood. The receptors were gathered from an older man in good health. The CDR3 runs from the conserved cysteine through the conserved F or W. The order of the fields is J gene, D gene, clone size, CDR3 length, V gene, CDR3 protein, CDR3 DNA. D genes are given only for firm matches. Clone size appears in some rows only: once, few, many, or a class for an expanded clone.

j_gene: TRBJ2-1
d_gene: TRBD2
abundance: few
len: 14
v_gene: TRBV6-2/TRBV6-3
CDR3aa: CASRTSGRIHEQFF
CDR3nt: TGTGCCAGCAGGACTAGCGGGAGGATCCATGAGCAGTTCTTC

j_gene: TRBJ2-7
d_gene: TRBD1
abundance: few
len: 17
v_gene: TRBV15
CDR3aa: CATSGWTGVRPTYEQYF
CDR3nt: TGTGCCACCAGCGGATGGACAGGGGTGCGCCCCACCTACGAGCAGTACTTC

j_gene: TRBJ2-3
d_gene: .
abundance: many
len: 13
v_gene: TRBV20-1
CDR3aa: CSAVDPLADTQYF
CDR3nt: TGCAGTGCTGTTGACCCCCTTGCAGATACGCAGTATTTT

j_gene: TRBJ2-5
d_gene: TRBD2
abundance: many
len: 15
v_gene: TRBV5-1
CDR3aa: CASSLYSGGQETQYF
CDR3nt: TGCGCCAGCAGCTTGTACAGCGGGGGACAAGAGACCCAGTACTTC

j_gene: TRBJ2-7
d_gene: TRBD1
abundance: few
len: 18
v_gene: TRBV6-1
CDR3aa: CASTDLLPRDRDPYEQYF
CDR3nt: TGTGCCAGCACCGACTTGCTACCCCGGGACAGGGACCCCTACGAGCAGTACTTC

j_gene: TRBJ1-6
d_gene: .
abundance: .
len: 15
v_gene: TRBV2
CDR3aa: CASSEAGHYNSPLHF
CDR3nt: TGTGCCAGCAGTGAAGCGGGACACTATAATTCACCCCTCCACTTT

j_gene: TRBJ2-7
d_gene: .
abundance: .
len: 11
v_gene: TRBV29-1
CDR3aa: CSVRQVGEQYF
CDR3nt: TGCAGCGTGCGACAGGTGGGCGAGCAGTACTTC

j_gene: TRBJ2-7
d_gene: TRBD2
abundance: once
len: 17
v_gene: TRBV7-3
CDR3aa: CASSLTGGSLVKETQYF
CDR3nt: TGTGCCAGCAGCTTAACGGGCGGGAGCCTAGTAAAGGAGACTCAGTACTTC

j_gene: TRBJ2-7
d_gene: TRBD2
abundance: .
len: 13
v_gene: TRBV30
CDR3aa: CAWNQRGVSEQYF
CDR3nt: TGTGCCTGGAACCAGCGGGGGGTGTCCGAGCAGTACTTC

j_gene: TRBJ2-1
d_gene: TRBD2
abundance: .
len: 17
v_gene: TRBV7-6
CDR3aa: CASSLVASGRAYNEQFF
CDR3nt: TGTGCCAGCAGCTTAGTGGCCAGCGGGAGGGCCTACAATGAGCAGTTCTTC

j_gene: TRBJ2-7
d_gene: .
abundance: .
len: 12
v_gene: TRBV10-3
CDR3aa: CAISVQDHEQYF
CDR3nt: TGTGCCATCAGTGTACAGGACCACGAGCAGTACTTC

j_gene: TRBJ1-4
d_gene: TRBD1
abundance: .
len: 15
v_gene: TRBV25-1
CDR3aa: CASSDWGQGREKLFF
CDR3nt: TGTGCCAGCAGTGATTGGGGACAGGGAAGGGAAAAACTGTTTTTT

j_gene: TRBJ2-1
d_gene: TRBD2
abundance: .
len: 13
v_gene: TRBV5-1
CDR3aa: CASSLDPGRALFF
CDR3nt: TGCGCCAGCAGCTTGGACCCCGGGAGGGCCTTGTTCTTC

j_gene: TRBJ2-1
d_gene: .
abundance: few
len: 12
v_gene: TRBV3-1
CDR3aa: CASSHVSNEQFF
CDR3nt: TGTGCCAGCAGCCATGTGAGCAATGAGCAGTTCTTC

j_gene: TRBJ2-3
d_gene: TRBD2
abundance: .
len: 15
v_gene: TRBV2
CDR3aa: CASRPTSGGADTQYF
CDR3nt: TGTGCCAGCAGACCGACTAGCGGGGGGGCAGATACGCAGTATTTT

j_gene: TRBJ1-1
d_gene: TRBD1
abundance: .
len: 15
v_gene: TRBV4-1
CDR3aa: CASSQVTGANTEAFF
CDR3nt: TGCGCCAGCAGCCAAGTAACAGGGGCGAACACTGAAGCTTTCTTT

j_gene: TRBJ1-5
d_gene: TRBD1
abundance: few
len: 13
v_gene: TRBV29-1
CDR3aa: CSAKTGVGQPQHF
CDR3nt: TGCAGCGCTAAAACAGGGGTTGGTCAGCCCCAGCATTTT

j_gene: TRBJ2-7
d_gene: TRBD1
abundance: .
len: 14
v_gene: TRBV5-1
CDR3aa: CASSRGQVTHEQYF
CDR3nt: TGCGCCAGCAGCCGAGGACAGGTTACCCACGAGCAGTACTTC

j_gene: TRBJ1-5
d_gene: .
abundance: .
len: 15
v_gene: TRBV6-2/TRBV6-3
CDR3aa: CASSSWALGNQPQHF
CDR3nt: TGTGCCAGCAGTTCATGGGCATTGGGCAATCAGCCCCAGCATTTT

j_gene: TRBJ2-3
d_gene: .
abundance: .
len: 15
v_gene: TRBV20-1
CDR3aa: CSARDAARVERYAYF
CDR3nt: TGCAGTGCTAGAGATGCGGCCAGGGTGGAAAGATACGCGTATTTT

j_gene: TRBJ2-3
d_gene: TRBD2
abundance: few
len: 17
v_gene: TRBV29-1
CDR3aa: CSVARLAGGSGTDTQYF
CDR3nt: TGCAGCGTAGCAAGACTAGCGGGAGGCAGCGGCACAGATACGCAGTATTTT

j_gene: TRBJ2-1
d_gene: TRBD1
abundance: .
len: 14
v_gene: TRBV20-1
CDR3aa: CSINDRDSYNEQFF
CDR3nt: TGCAGTATCAATGACAGGGACTCCTACAATGAGCAGTTCTTC

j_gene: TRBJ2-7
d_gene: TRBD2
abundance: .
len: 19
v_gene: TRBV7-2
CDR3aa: CASSLIGISGRSSYNEQYF
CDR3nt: TGTGCCAGCAGCTTAATCGGGATTAGCGGGAGGAGCTCCTACAATGAGCAGTACTTC

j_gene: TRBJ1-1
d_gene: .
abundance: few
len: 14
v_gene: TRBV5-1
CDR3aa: CASSLGLQGTEAFF
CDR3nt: TGCGCCAGCAGCTTGGGTTTACAGGGTACTGAAGCTTTCTTT

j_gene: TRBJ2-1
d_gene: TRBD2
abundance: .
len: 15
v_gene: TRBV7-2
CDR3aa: CASSLEAGGRNEQFF
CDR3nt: TGTGCCAGCAGCTTAGAAGCGGGAGGCAGAAATGAGCAGTTCTTC

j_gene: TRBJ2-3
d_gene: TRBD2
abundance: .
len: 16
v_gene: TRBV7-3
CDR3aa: CASSSLAGEKADTQYF
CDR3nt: TGTGCCAGCAGCTCATTAGCGGGAGAAAAGGCAGATACGCAGTATTTT

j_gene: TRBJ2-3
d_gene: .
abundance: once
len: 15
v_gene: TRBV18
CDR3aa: CASSPYGNPGDTQYF
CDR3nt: TGTGCCAGCTCACCGTACGGGAACCCCGGGGATACGCAGTATTTT

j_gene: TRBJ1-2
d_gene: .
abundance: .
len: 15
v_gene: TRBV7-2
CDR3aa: CASSLTGRASYGYTF
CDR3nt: TGTGCCAGCAGCCTCACCGGCAGAGCCTCATATGGCTACACCTTC

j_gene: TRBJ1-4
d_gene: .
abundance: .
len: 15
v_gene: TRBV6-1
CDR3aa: CASSFRGGANEKLFF
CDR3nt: TGTGCCAGCAGCTTTCGGGGGGGAGCTAATGAAAAACTGTTTTTT

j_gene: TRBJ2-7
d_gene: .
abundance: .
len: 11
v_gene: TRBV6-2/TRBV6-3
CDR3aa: CASRTSYEQYF
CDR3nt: TGTGCCAGCCGGACTTCTTACGAGCAGTACTTC

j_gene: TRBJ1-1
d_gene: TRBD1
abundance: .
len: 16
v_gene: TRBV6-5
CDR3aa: CASRGYRTGQNTEAFF
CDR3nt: TGTGCCAGCCGGGGTTACCGGACAGGGCAGAACACTGAAGCTTTCTTT

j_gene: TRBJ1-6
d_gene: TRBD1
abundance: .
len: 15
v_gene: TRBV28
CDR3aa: CASSPPTGEQSPLHF
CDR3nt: TGTGCCAGCAGTCCACCGACAGGGGAGCAATCACCCCTCCACTTT

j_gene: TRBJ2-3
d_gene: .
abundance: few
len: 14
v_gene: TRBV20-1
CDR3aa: CSAAQSGFADTQYF
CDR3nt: TGCAGTGCTGCCCAGTCGGGATTTGCAGATACGCAGTATTTT

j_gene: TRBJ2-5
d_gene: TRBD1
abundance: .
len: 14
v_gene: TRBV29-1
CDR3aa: CSVVGQGVKETQYF
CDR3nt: TGCAGCGTTGTGGGGCAGGGGGTTAAAGAGACCCAGTACTTC

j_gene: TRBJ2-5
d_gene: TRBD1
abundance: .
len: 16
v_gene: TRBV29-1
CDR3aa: CSVSPGLDRGRNEQYF
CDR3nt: TGCAGCGTTTCACCCGGACTTGACAGGGGGCGGAATGAGCAGTACTTC

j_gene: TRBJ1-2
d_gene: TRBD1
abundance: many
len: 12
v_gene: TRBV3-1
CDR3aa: CASSPTGGGYTF
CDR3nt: TGTGCCAGCAGCCCGACAGGGGGTGGCTACACCTTC

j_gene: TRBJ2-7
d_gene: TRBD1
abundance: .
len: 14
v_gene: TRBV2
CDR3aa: CASKGTGFYYEQYF
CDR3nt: TGTGCCAGCAAAGGGACAGGATTCTACTACGAGCAGTACTTC

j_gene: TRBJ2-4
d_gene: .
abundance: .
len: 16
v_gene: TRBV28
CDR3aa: CASSLGSVVAKNIQYF
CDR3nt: TGTGCCAGCAGTTTAGGGAGCGTTGTAGCCAAAAACATTCAGTACTTC

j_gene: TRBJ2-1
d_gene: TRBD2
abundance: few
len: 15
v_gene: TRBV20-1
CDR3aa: CSASGTSGRGYEQFF
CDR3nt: TGCAGTGCTAGCGGGACTAGCGGGAGAGGGTATGAGCAGTTCTTC

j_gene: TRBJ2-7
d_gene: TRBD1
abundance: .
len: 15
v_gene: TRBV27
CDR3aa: CASRETGGFVREQYF
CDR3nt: TGTGCCAGCAGGGAGACAGGGGGCTTTGTCCGCGAGCAGTACTTC

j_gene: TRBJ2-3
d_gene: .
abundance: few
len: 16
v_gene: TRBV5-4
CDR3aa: CASSLAPGANTDTQYF
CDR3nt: TGTGCCAGCAGCTTGGCCCCCGGGGCAAACACAGATACGCAGTATTTT

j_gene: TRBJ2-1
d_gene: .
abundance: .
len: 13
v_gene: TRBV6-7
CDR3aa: CASDGESCNEQFF
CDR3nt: TGTGCCTCGGATGGGGAATCCTGCAATGAGCAGTTCTTC

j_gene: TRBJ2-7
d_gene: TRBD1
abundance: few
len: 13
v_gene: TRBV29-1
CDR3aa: CSVNGQGSHEQYF
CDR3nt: TGCAGCGTAAACGGACAGGGTAGCCACGAGCAGTACTTC

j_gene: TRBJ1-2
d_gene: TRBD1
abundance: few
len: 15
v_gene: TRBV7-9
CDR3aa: CASSFRDRETYGYTF
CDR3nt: TGTGCCAGCAGCTTCAGGGACAGGGAGACCTATGGCTACACCTTC

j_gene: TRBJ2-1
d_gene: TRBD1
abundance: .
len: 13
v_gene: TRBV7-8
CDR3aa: CASSLRLGDSQFF
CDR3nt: TGTGCCAGCAGCTTGCGCCTAGGGGACAGTCAGTTCTTC

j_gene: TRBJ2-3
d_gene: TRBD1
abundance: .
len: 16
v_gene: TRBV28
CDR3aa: CASSLKQGAPVDTQYF
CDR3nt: TGTGCCAGCAGTTTAAAACAGGGGGCCCCCGTGGATACGCAGTATTTT

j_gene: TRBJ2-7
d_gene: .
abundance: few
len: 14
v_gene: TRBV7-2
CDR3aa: CASSLDGSGNEQYF
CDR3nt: TGTGCCAGCAGCTTAGACGGGAGTGGCAATGAGCAGTACTTC

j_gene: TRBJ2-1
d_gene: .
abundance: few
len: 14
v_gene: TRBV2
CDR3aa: CASRRDFPYNEQFF
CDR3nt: TGTGCCAGCCGAAGGGACTTTCCCTACAATGAGCAGTTCTTC

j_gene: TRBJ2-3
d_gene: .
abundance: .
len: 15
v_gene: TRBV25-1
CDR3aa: CASSPVRGGTDTQYF
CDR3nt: TGTGCCAGCAGCCCCGTGAGGGGAGGCACAGATACGCAGTATTTT

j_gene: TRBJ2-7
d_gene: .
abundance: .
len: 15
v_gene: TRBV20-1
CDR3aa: CSAPSPGPGHYEQYF
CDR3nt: TGCAGTGCTCCAAGTCCGGGACCCGGACACTACGAGCAGTACTTC

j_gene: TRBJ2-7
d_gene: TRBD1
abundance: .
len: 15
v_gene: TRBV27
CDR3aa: CASRTTGGFNYEQYF
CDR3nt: TGTGCCAGCAGGACCACAGGGGGCTTCAATTACGAGCAGTACTTC

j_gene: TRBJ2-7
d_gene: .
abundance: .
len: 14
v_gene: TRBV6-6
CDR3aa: CASSPRDTPYEQYF
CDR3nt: TGTGCCAGCAGCCCTCGGGACACCCCCTACGAGCAGTACTTC

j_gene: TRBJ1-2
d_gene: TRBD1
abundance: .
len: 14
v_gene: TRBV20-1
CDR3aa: CSASRNDRGLGYTF
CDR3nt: TGCAGTGCTAGTCGCAACGACAGGGGGCTTGGCTACACCTTC

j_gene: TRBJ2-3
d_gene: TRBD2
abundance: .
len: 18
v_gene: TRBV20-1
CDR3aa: CSARDSGRANRFTDTQYF
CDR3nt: TGCAGTGCTAGAGATAGCGGGAGGGCCAATCGATTCACAGATACGCAGTATTTT

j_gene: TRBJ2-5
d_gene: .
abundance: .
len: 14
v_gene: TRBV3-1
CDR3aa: CASSQKRQQETQYF
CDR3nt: TGTGCCAGCAGCCAGAAACGACAACAAGAGACCCAGTACTTC